This paragraph covers one T cell receptor beta chain sequence. The antigen it binds to is not known. No qualities accompany the bases; no much larger clone lies one base away. The sample originates from a study of CD8+CD57+ T cells in acquired aplastic anemia (dated by TCRdb to 2016 to 2019). About the full investigation: A mean of 3.2 ug of DNA, ranging from roughly 0.18 to 30 ug, was extracted from sorted CD4+ and CD8+ cells. For healthy donor samples, the average read count was around 9.8 million for CD4+ cells and around 12 million for CD8+ cells. Points the paper makes about the study in general: Some 31 CD8+ CDR3 sequences were shared between patients and controls but appeared highly expressed in patients and within their immunodominant clones. CD8+ Simpson's diversity did not differ significantly between patients and healthy controls (P=0.060).

TCR beta VDJ combination and CDR3 sequence profiling used genomic DNA as the template. TCR repertoire sequencing was run on an Illumina HiSeq 2000. Processing in the source paper ran as follows. Repertoire assessment relied on Simpson's diversity index, CDR3 size and DJ length profiles, and TRBV/TRBJ rearrangement plots. The immunodominant clone was defined as the most abundant DNA sequence in deep sequencing data. CDR3 amino acid sequences were screened for sharing across subjects and compared with published repertoires and the VDJdb database. TCRdb trimmed public reads at Q25 via fastp, called clones via MiXCR and kept in-frame beta chains. Every entry covers one CDR3 protein and lists the most common genes and DNA from its rows. These V and J calls derive from TCRdb rather than the authors' analysis. The sample profile shows roughly 420,000 distinct CDR3 sequences; 60% to 80% of them were found once. The leading ten clones occupy more than 3.5% of the sample.

The study deep-sequenced TCR repertoires of sorted CD4+ and CD8+ blood T cells from severe aplastic anemia patients and healthy subjects. Ficoll-Paque density gradient centrifugation was used to isolate peripheral blood mononuclear cells. CD4+ and CD8+ T cells were sorted by FACS or magnetic beads before DNA extraction. Via the germline V gene, CDR1 is MGHDK and CDR2 SYGVNS. From cysteine to phenylalanine, the CDR3 is 11 amino acids long. CDR3 DNA only is kept here, 33 bases in frame from base 1. The source is a human donor in good health, serving as a control. The V and J segments used are TRBV25-1 and TRBJ2-7, and possibly TRBD2, on 6 matching bases. The sequencing sample was made of sorted CD4+, CD8+, or CD8+CD57+ T cells (not recorded which) from PBMCs. The DNA reads TGTCGCAGTAGCGGCGGCTACGAGCAGTACTTC. Translation gives CRSSGGYEQYF.